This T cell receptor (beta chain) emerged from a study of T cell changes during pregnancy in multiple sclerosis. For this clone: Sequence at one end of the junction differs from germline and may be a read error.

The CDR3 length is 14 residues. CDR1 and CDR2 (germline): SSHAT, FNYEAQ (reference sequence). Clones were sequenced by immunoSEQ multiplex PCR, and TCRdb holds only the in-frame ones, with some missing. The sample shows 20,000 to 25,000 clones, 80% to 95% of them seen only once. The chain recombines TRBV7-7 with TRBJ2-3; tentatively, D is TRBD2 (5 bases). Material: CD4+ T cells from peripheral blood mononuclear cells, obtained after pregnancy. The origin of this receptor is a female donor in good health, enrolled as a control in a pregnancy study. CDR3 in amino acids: CASSLDGGTDTQYF. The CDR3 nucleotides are TGTGCTAGCAGCTTAGACGGGGGCACAGATACGCAGTATTTT.